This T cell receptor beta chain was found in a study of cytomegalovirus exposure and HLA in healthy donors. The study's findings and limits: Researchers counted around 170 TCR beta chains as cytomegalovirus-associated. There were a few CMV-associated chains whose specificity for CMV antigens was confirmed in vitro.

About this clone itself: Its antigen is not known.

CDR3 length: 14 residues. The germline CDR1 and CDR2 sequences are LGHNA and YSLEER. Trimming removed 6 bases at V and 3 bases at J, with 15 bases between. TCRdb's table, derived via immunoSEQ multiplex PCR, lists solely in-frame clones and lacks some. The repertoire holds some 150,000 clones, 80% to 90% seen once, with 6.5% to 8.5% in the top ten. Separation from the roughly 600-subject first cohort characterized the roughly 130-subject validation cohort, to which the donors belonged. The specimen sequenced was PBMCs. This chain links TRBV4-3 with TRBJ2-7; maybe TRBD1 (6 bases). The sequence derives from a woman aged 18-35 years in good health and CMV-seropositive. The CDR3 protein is CASSPRVTGYEQYF. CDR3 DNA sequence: TGCGCCAGCAGTCCCCGAGTGACAGGCTACGAGCAGTACTTC.